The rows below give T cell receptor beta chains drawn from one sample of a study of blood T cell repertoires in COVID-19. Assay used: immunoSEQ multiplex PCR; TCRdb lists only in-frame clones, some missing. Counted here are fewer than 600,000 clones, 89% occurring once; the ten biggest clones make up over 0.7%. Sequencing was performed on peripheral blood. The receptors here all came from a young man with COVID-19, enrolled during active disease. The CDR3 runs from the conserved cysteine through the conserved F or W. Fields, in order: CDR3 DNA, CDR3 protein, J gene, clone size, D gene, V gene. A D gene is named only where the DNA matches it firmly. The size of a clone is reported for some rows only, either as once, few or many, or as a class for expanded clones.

cdr3_nt: TGCGCCAGCAGCGTTCAGGGTTTTGGGGCCAACGTCCTGACTTTC; cdr3_aa: CASSVQGFGANVLTF; j_call: TRBJ2-6; clone_size: -; d_call: -; v_call: TRBV5-1
cdr3_nt: TGTGCCAGCAGCTTAGCGCGGGGGATCCAAGAGACCCAGTACTTC; cdr3_aa: CASSLARGIQETQYF; j_call: TRBJ2-5; clone_size: -; d_call: TRBD2; v_call: TRBV7-9
cdr3_nt: TGCGCCAGCAGTCCGACAGGGAAAGAGACCCAGTACTTC; cdr3_aa: CASSPTGKETQYF; j_call: TRBJ2-5; clone_size: -; d_call: TRBD1; v_call: TRBV5-1
cdr3_nt: TGTGCCAGCAGTGAAGGGTCAGGGGATCAGCCCCAGCATTTT; cdr3_aa: CASSEGSGDQPQHF; j_call: TRBJ1-5; clone_size: -; d_call: -; v_call: TRBV2
cdr3_nt: TGTGCCAGCAGGCATCTAGCGGGGCAAGGTGAGCAGTTCTTC; cdr3_aa: CASRHLAGQGEQFF; j_call: TRBJ2-1; clone_size: -; d_call: TRBD2; v_call: TRBV3-1/TRBV3-2
cdr3_nt: TGCGCCAGCACGGGGGGTAGGGAGACCCAGTACTTC; cdr3_aa: CASTGGRETQYF; j_call: TRBJ2-5; clone_size: -; d_call: TRBD2; v_call: TRBV5-1
cdr3_nt: TGTGCCAGCAGCGCCGTCGGGAGCACAGATACGCAGTATTTT; cdr3_aa: CASSAVGSTDTQYF; j_call: TRBJ2-3; clone_size: few; d_call: -; v_call: TRBV2
cdr3_nt: TGTGTCAGAAGCTTAGATTGTAGCGGGAGTCTCAATGAGCAGTTCTTC; cdr3_aa: CVRSLDCSGSLNEQFF; j_call: TRBJ2-1; clone_size: -; d_call: -; v_call: TRBV7-5
cdr3_nt: TGTGCCAGCAGTTACTCGGGACAGGGCACCGGGGAGCTGTTTTTT; cdr3_aa: CASSYSGQGTGELFF; j_call: TRBJ2-2; clone_size: -; d_call: TRBD1; v_call: TRBV6-6
cdr3_nt: TGTGCCAGCAGCTGGAGACCATCCTACAATGAGCAGTTCTTC; cdr3_aa: CASSWRPSYNEQFF; j_call: TRBJ2-1; clone_size: -; d_call: -; v_call: TRBV11-3
cdr3_nt: TGTGCCAGCAGGAGAAATCAGGGGTATGGCTACACCTTC; cdr3_aa: CASRRNQGYGYTF; j_call: TRBJ1-2; clone_size: -; d_call: -; v_call: TRBV27
cdr3_nt: TGCAGCGTTGACTCTGGGCCAGATACGCAGTATTTT; cdr3_aa: CSVDSGPDTQYF; j_call: TRBJ2-3; clone_size: -; d_call: -; v_call: TRBV29-1
cdr3_nt: TGTGCCAGTGAGGATCCTGGCACAGATACGCAGTATTTT; cdr3_aa: CASEDPGTDTQYF; j_call: TRBJ2-3; clone_size: -; d_call: -; v_call: TRBV13
cdr3_nt: TGTGCCAGCTCCCGGGGGGGCGCAGGAGATTCACCCCTCCACTTT; cdr3_aa: CASSRGGAGDSPLHF; j_call: TRBJ1-6; clone_size: -; d_call: -; v_call: TRBV18
cdr3_nt: TGTGCCAGCTCACTCCGACAGGGAGATTCCGGGGAGCTGTTTTTT; cdr3_aa: CASSLRQGDSGELFF; j_call: TRBJ2-2; clone_size: -; d_call: TRBD1; v_call: TRBV18
cdr3_nt: TGTGCCACCAGCGACCGGACTAGTACTTACTTC; cdr3_aa: CATSDRTSTYF; j_call: TRBJ2-5; clone_size: -; d_call: TRBD2; v_call: TRBV15
cdr3_nt: TGTGCCAGCAGTTTCTCAGTCTACGAGCAGTACTTC; cdr3_aa: CASSFSVYEQYF; j_call: TRBJ2-7; clone_size: -; d_call: -; v_call: TRBV12-3/TRBV12-4
cdr3_nt: TGTGCCAGCAGCGTGGGACACTTCAATGAGCAGTTCTTC; cdr3_aa: CASSVGHFNEQFF; j_call: TRBJ2-1; clone_size: -; d_call: -; v_call: TRBV2
cdr3_nt: TGCGCCAGCAGCTTATCCCCCGGACAGGGCAACACTGAAGCTTTCTTT; cdr3_aa: CASSLSPGQGNTEAFF; j_call: TRBJ1-1; clone_size: few; d_call: TRBD1; v_call: TRBV5-1
cdr3_nt: TGTGCCAGCAGTCGCTCCGGGCGGGCTAATGAAAAACTGTTTTTT; cdr3_aa: CASSRSGRANEKLFF; j_call: TRBJ1-4; clone_size: -; d_call: -; v_call: TRBV6-5
cdr3_nt: TGCGCCAGCAGCTTAGTGACTTCCGGGTCCAGAGTAGGCTACACCTTC; cdr3_aa: CASSLVTSGSRVGYTF; j_call: TRBJ1-2; clone_size: -; d_call: -; v_call: TRBV5-1
cdr3_nt: TGTGCCAGCAGCTTGGGGGATTATACAGGGGGGCACGAGCAGTACTTC; cdr3_aa: CASSLGDYTGGHEQYF; j_call: TRBJ2-7; clone_size: -; d_call: TRBD1; v_call: TRBV5-6
cdr3_nt: TGCGCCAGCAGCTTGGCGGGGACAGGGAACACCGGGGAGCTGTTTTTT; cdr3_aa: CASSLAGTGNTGELFF; j_call: TRBJ2-2; clone_size: -; d_call: TRBD1; v_call: TRBV5-1
cdr3_nt: TGTGCCAGCAGCCCGAGCCGGGACAGCTTATACGAGCAGTACTTC; cdr3_aa: CASSPSRDSLYEQYF; j_call: TRBJ2-7; clone_size: -; d_call: TRBD1; v_call: TRBV7-9
cdr3_nt: TGTGCCAGCAGCCAAGCTTGGGGGGTTGGGTACGAGCAGTACTTC; cdr3_aa: CASSQAWGVGYEQYF; j_call: TRBJ2-7; clone_size: -; d_call: -; v_call: TRBV4-2
cdr3_nt: TGTGCCACCAGTAGGGGCGCAGATACGCAGTATTTT; cdr3_aa: CATSRGADTQYF; j_call: TRBJ2-3; clone_size: -; d_call: -; v_call: TRBV15
cdr3_nt: TGTGCCAGCAGTGCCCGGACAGCCCTCTATGGCTACACCTTC; cdr3_aa: CASSARTALYGYTF; j_call: TRBJ1-2; clone_size: -; d_call: -; v_call: TRBV2
cdr3_nt: TGTGCCAGCAGCACCGGGGGGGGAGACACGGCAGATACGCAGTATTTT; cdr3_aa: CASSTGGGDTADTQYF; j_call: TRBJ2-3; clone_size: -; d_call: TRBD2; v_call: TRBV5-4
cdr3_nt: TGTGCCACCAGTGACGTAACTAGCAGCTACGAGCAGTACTTC; cdr3_aa: CATSDVTSSYEQYF; j_call: TRBJ2-7; clone_size: -; d_call: -; v_call: TRBV24-1